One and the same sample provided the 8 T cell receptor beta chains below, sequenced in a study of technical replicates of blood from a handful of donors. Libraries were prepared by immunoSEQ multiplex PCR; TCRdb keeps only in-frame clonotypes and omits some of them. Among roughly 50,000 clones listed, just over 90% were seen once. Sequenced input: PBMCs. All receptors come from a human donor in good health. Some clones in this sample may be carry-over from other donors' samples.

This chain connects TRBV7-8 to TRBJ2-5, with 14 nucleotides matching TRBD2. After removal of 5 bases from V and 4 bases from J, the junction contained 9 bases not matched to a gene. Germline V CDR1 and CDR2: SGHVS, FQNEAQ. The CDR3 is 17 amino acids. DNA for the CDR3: TGTGCCAGCAGCGTGGGGACTAGCGGGAGTTCCGTAGAGACCCAGTACTTC. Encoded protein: CASSVGTSGSSVETQYF. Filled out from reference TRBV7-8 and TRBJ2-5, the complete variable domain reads GAGVSQSPRYKVAKRGQDVALRCDPISGHVSLFWYQQALGQGPEFLTYFQNEAQLDKSGLPSDRFFAERPEGSVSTLKIQRTQQEDSAVYLCASSVGTSGSSVETQYFGPGTRLLVL.

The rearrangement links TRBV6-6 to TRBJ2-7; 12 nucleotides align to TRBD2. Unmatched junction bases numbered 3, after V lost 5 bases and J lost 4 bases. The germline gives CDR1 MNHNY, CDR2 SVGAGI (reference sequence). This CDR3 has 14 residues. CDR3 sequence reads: CASSPTSGGYEQYF. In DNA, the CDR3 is TGTGCCAGCAGTCCGACTAGCGGGGGATACGAGCAGTACTTC.

The CDR3 loop is CASSTYDRELNEKLFF. For the CDR3, the DNA is TGTGCCAGTAGTACATACGACAGGGAACTTAATGAAAAACTGTTTTTT. The J gene is TRBJ1-4, the V gene TRBV19, with 7 bases that match TRBD1. V shed 4 bases, J shed 4 bases, and the junction held 9 bases outside the gene matches. Germline V gene lookup returns CDR1 LNHDA and CDR2 SQIVND (reference sequence). The CDR3 runs 16 residues.

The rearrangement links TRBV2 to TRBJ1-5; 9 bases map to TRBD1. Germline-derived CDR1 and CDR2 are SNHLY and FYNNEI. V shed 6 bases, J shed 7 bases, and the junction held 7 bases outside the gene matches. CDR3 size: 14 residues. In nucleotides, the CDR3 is TGTGCCAGCAGCGAGAGACAGGGGGGACAGCCCCAGCATTTT. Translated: CASSERQGGQPQHF.

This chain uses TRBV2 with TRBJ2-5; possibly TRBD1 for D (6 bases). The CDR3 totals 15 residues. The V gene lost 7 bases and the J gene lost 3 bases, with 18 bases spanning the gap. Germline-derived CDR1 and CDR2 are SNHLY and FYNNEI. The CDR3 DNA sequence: TGTGCCAGCACATTTCAGGGGACCATAAAAGAGACCCAGTACTTC. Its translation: CASTFQGTIKETQYF. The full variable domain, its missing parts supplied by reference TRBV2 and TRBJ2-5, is EPEVTQTPSHQVTQMGQEVILRCVPISNHLYFYWYRQILGQKVEFLVSFYNNEISEKSEIFDDQFSVERPDGSNFTLKIRSTKLEDSAMYFCASTFQGTIKETQYFGPGTRLLVL.

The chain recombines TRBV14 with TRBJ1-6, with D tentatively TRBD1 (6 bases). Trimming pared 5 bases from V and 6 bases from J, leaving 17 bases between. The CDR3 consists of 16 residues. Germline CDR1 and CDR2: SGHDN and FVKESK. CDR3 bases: TGTGCCAGCAGCTTAGGGGGGGGCCTCGGTAATTCACCCCTCCACTTT. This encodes CASSLGGGLGNSPLHF. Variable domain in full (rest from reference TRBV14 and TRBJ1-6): EAGVTQFPSHSVIEKGQTVTLRCDPISGHDNLYWYRRVMGKEIKFLLHFVKESKQDESGMPNNRFLAERTGGTYSTLKVQPAELEDSGVYFCASSLGGGLGNSPLHFGNGTRLTVT.

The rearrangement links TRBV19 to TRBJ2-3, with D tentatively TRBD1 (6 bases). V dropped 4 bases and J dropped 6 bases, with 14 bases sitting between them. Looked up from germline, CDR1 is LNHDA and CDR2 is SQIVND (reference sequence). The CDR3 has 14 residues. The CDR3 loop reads CASSNPVGADTQYF. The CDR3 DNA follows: TGTGCCAGTAGTAATCCAGTGGGGGCTGATACGCAGTATTTT. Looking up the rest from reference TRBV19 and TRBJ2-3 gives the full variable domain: DGGITQSPKYLFRKEGQNVTLSCEQNLNHDAMYWYRQDPGQGLRLIYYSQIVNDFQKGDIAEGYSVSREKKESFPLTVTSAQKNPTAFYLCASSNPVGADTQYFGPGTRLTVL.

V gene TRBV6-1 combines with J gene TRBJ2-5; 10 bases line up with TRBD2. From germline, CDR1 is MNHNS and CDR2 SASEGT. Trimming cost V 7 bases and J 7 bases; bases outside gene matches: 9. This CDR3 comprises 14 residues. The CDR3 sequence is CASNLQRGGGTQYF. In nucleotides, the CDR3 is TGTGCCAGCAACTTACAGCGGGGGGGCGGGACCCAGTACTTC.